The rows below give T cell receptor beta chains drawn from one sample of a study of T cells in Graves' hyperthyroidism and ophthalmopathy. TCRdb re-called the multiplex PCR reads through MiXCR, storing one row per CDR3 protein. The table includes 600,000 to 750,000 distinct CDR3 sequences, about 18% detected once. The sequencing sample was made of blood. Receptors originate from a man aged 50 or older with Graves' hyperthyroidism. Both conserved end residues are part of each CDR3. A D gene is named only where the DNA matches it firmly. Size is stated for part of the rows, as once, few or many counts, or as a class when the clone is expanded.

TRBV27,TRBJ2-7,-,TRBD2,CASSFKLAGGTPSYEQYF,TGTGCCAGCAGTTTTAAGCTAGCGGGAGGTACTCCCTCCTACGAGCAGTACTTC
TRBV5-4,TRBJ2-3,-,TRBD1,CASSSRDRGRTDTQYF,TGTGCCAGCAGCTCCCGGGACAGGGGGCGGACAGATACGCAGTATTTT
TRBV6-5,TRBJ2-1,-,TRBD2,CASSSRTSGRISEQFF,TGTGCCAGCAGTTCGAGAACTAGCGGGAGGATAAGTGAGCAGTTCTTC
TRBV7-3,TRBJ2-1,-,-,CASSPLADSSSYNEQFF,TGTGCCAGCAGTCCCCTCGCCGACAGCAGCTCCTACAATGAGCAGTTCTTC
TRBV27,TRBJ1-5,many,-,CASSKTGVTQPQHF,TGTGCCAGCAGTAAAACAGGTGTCACTCAGCCCCAGCATTTT
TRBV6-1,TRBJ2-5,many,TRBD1,CASSERNRGLQETQYF,TGTGCCAGCAGTGAACGGAACAGGGGGCTCCAAGAGACCCAGTACTTC
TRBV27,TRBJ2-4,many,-,CASSLSTGDGNIQYF,TGTGCCAGCAGTTTATCCACCGGCGACGGGAACATTCAGTACTTC
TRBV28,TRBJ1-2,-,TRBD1,CASSQQDRGRGYTF,TGTGCCAGCAGTCAGCAAGACAGGGGCCGTGGCTACACCTTC
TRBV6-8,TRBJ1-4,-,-,CGRHREKLFF,TGTGGTAGACATCGGGAAAAACTGTTTTTT
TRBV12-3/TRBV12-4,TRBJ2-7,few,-,CAVATGYEQYF,TGTGCCGTTGCCACGGGCTACGAGCAGTACTTC
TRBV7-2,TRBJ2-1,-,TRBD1,CASSPRTGGFSYNEQFF,TGTGCCAGCAGCCCCCGGACAGGGGGGTTCTCCTACAATGAGCAGTTCTTC
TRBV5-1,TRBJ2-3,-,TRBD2,CASSFLTSGTDTQYF,TGCGCCAGCAGCTTCTTGACTAGCGGCACAGATACGCAGTATTTT
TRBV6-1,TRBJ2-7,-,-,CASRTGGLTYEQYF,TGTGCCAGCAGGACCGGCGGTCTAACCTACGAGCAGTACTTC
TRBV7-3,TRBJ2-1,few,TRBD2,CASSFTSGLAGGSYNEQFF,TGTGCCAGCAGCTTTACTTCGGGACTAGCGGGAGGCTCCTACAATGAGCAGTTCTTC
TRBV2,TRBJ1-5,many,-,CASSEAGGSGPQHF,TGTGCCAGCAGTGAAGCAGGGGGGTCAGGGCCCCAGCATTTT
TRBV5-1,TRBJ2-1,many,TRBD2,CASSAWTSGSYNEQFF,TGCGCCAGCAGCGCGTGGACTAGCGGCTCCTACAATGAGCAGTTCTTC
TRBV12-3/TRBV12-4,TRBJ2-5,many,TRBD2,CASSKDNLGLAGVWQETQYF,TGTGCCAGCAGTAAAGATAACCTCGGACTAGCGGGAGTATGGCAAGAGACCCAGTACTTC
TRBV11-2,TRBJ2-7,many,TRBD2,CASRRTGRTSGSSYEQYF,TGTGCCAGCAGACGGACAGGCCGGACTAGCGGGTCCTCCTACGAGCAGTACTTC
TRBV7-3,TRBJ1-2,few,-,CASSLNGEGNYGYTF,TGTGCCAGCAGCTTAAACGGGGAGGGGAACTATGGCTACACCTTC
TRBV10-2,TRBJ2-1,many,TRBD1,CASRAGTGKGEQFF,TGCGCCAGCAGAGCTGGGACAGGGAAGGGTGAGCAGTTCTTC
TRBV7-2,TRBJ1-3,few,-,CASSLGRAAGGNTIYF,TGTGCCAGCAGCTTAGGCAGGGCCGCTGGGGGAAACACCATATATTTT
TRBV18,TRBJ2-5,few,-,CASSSADRQETQYF,TGTGCCAGCTCATCCGCCGACCGGCAAGAGACCCAGTACTTC
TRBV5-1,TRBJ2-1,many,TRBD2,CASSGRSGTSGLVGEQFF,TGCGCCAGCAGCGGTAGATCCGGGACTAGCGGGTTGGTGGGTGAGCAGTTCTTC
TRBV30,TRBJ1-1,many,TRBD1,CAWSTGQKAFF,TGTGCCTGGAGTACGGGACAGAAAGCTTTCTTT
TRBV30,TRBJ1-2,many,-,CAWASTGKYGYTF,TGTGCCTGGGCCAGCACAGGGAAATATGGCTACACCTTC
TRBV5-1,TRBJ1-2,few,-,CASSSGTNNYGYTF,TGCGCCAGCAGCTCCGGGACGAACAACTATGGCTACACCTTC
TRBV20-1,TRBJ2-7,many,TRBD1,CSARGGQGGYEQYF,TGCAGTGCTAGAGGGGGACAGGGCGGCTACGAGCAGTACTTC
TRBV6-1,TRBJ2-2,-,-,CASSPHDTNTGELFF,TGTGCCAGCAGCCCCCATGACACTAACACCGGGGAGCTGTTTTTT
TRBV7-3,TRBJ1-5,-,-,CASRESGQPQHF,TGTGCCAGCAGAGAGAGCGGTCAGCCCCAGCATTTT
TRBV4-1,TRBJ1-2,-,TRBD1,CASSQPPTGDYGYTF,TGCGCCAGCAGCCAGCCACCGACAGGGGACTATGGCTACACCTTC
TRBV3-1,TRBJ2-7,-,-,CASSQDNRYEQYF,TGTGCCAGCAGCCAAGATAACCGGTACGAGCAGTACTTC
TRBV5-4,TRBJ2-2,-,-,CASSSRLIADTGELFF,TGTGCCAGCAGCTCCCGACTGATAGCAGACACCGGGGAGCTGTTTTTT
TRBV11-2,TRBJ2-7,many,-,CASSLGTASIYEQYF,TGTGCCAGCAGCTTAGGTACAGCGTCCATCTACGAGCAGTACTTC
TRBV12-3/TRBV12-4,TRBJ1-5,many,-,CASSLGGPQHF,TGTGCCAGCAGTTTAGGGGGGCCCCAGCATTTT
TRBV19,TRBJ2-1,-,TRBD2,CASNSLAGYNEQFF,TGTGCCAGTAATAGCCTAGCGGGGTACAATGAGCAGTTCTTC
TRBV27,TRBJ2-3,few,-,CASSPGTVLQTDTQYF,TGTGCCAGCAGTCCCGGGACGGTTTTGCAAACAGATACGCAGTATTTT
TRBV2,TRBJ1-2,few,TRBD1,CASSESGQGALNYGYTF,TGTGCCAGCAGTGAGTCCGGACAGGGGGCTTTAAACTATGGCTACACCTTC
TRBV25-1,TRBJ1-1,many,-,CASSELGTEAFF,TGCGCCAGCAGTGAGTTGGGCACTGAAGCTTTCTTT